The 15 T cell receptor beta chains presented below share a single source sample, sequenced in a study of human T cells and chemical hapten exposure. The time point is: patch test 1, 2 weeks after DPC sensitization. This sample's treatment: therapeutic diphenylcyclopropenone sensitization with weekly scalp DPC. In TCRdb, the RACE reads were re-called with MiXCR into one record per CDR3 protein. The data show 380,000 or so distinct CDR3 sequences, more than 4.5% seen once. The sequencing here drew on whole blood, taken in connection with sensitization to the hapten diphenylcyclopropenone (DPC). The receptors were sampled from a woman aged 50 to 60 with alopecia areata. Some clones in this sample may be carry-over from other donors' samples.

This clonotype was observed many times. The chain couples TRBV7-2 to TRBJ2-5, with 7 bases that match TRBD1. Germline trimming cut 5 bases from V and 0 bases from J; bases unmatched to any gene: 6. This CDR3 region has 15 residues. Germline lookup yields CDR1 SGHTA and CDR2 FQGNSA. CDR3 nucleotides: TGTGCCAGCAGCCTGGGACAGAAGTACCAAGAGACCCAGTACTTC. It is translated as CASSLGQKYQETQYF. The full variable domain, with the rest looked up from reference TRBV7-2 and TRBJ2-5, is GAGVSQSPSNKVTEKGKDVELRCDPISGHTALYWYRQSLGQGLEFLIYFQGNSAPDKSGLPSDRFSAERTGGSVSTLTIQRTQQEDSAVYLCASSLGQKYQETQYFGPGTRLLVL.

The sample holds many counts of this clonotype. The chain combines TRBV18 with TRBJ1-1, with 9 bases fitting TRBD1. V lost 6 bases, J lost 4 bases, and 18 bases stayed unmatched. In germline, CDR1 is KGHSH, CDR2 LQKENI. The CDR3 has 18 amino acids. DNA of the CDR3: TGTGCCAGCTCCCCTCCGGGACAGGGTAACGGGGACGGCACTGAAGCTTTCTTT. It yields the protein CASSPPGQGNGDGTEAFF.

This clonotype occurred many times. CDR3 bases: TGTGCCAGCAGCTTGGAAACAGATGGGACTGAAGCTTTCTTT. It yields the protein CASSLETDGTEAFF. The chain is built from TRBV5-4 and TRBJ1-1; no clear D gene. Germline lookup yields CDR1 SGHNT and CDR2 YYREEE (reference sequence). The length of the CDR3 is 14 residues. The ends were cut back, 0 bases at V and 5 bases at J, with 11 bases in the middle. Drawing the rest from reference TRBV5-4 and TRBJ1-1, the complete variable domain is ETGVTQSPTHLIKTRGQQVTLRCSSQSGHNTVSWYQQALGQGPQFIFQYYREEENGRGNFPPRFSGLQFPNYSSELNVNALELDDSALYLCASSLETDGTEAFFGQGTRLTVV.

This clonotype was observed many times. This chain connects TRBV5-1 to TRBJ2-3; D is undetermined. Trimming removed 0 bases from V and 1 base from J, with 6 bases in between. This CDR3 spans 14 amino acids. The V gene's germline CDR1 is SGHRS and CDR2 YFSETQ. The CDR3 coding sequence is TGCGCCAGCAGCTTGGAAGGGCGCACAGATACGCAGTATTTT. It codes for CASSLEGRTDTQYF.

In this sample, this clonotype turned up many times. The CDR3 loop is CASSYSGGSYNEQFF. CDR3 sequence (DNA): TGTGCCAGCAGTTACTCGGGCGGCTCCTACAATGAGCAGTTCTTC. This chain uses TRBV6-6 with TRBJ2-1; D is unresolved. Per germline, CDR1 MNHNY and CDR2 SVGAGI (reference sequence). The germline V and J ends were trimmed by 0 bases and 0 bases, with 6 bases remaining between them. The CDR3 has 15 amino acids.

This clonotype was seen many times. The chain carries TRBV12-3 or TRBV12-4 and TRBJ2-5, with 7 nucleotides matching TRBD1. The junction had 7 bases not matched to a gene; V was cut back by 6 bases and J by 3 bases. The CDR3 has 14 residues. The DNA for the CDR3 is TGTGCCAGCAGCCCAGGACAGGTGGAAGAGACCCAGTACTTC. Encoded protein: CASSPGQVEETQYF.

This clonotype occurred many times. This chain uses TRBV29-1 with TRBJ2-7, with D uncertain. The V gene lost 2 bases and the J gene lost 1 base, with 9 bases spanning the gap. CDR1 is SQVTM, CDR2 ANQGSEA, per germline. The CDR3 loop spans 13 amino acids. This CDR3 reads CSVEIGSSYEQYF. For the CDR3, the DNA is TGCAGCGTTGAAATAGGATCTTCCTACGAGCAGTACTTC.

This clonotype was seen at least ten times. The V and J genes are TRBV9 and TRBJ2-7; D not resolved. This CDR3 spans 14 amino acids. CDR1 SGDLS and CDR2 YYNGEE come from the germline V gene. V was trimmed by 0 bases and J by 0 bases, leaving 7 bases between them. CDR3 region: CASSVGVNSYEQYF. The CDR3 DNA reads TGTGCCAGCAGCGTAGGGGTCAACTCCTACGAGCAGTACTTC.

The genes are TRBV28 and TRBJ2-7; 8 bases fit TRBD2. From germline, CDR1 is MDHEN and CDR2 SYDVKM. The CDR3 sequence is 16 residues long. Germline trimming cut 3 bases from V and 5 bases from J; bases unmatched to any gene: 12. The CDR3 DNA follows: TGTGCCAGCAGTTTTTTTATCGGGAGGGCCGGCGACGAGCAGTACTTC. Amino acid sequence: CASSFFIGRAGDEQYF.

Only a few counts were recorded for this clonotype. V gene TRBV2 combines with J gene TRBJ2-1; 8 bases match TRBD2. The V gene end was trimmed by 3 bases and the J gene end by 10 bases; junction bases not matched to a gene: 8. This CDR3 contains 14 residues. Germline CDR1 reads SNHLY; CDR2 reads FYNNEI. DNA for the CDR3: TGTGCCAGCAGTGATCCAGCGGGAGTGGTAGAGCAGTTCTTC. Its protein is CASSDPAGVVEQFF.

This clonotype was counted ten times or more. The J gene is TRBJ2-3, the V gene TRBV29-1, with unresolved D. Germline V CDR1 and CDR2: SQVTM, ANQGSEA. Trimming took 4 bases from V and 1 from J, leaving 3 bases between them. The CDR3 length is 11 residues. CDR3 nucleotide sequence: TGCAGCGTTGTCGGCACAGATACGCAGTATTTT. Amino acids: CSVVGTDTQYF.

This clonotype was seen at least ten times. The rearrangement joins TRBV5-4 to TRBJ2-7; 9 bases fit TRBD1. Germline loops: CDR1 SGHNT, CDR2 YYREEE (reference sequence). CDR3 length: 15 amino acids. The J segment lost 5 bases and the V segment lost 7 bases, leaving 13 bases of the junction unmatched. CDR3 DNA sequence: TGTGCCAGCTCTACCGCCGGGACAGGGACCGACGAGCAGTACTTC. Residues: CASSTAGTGTDEQYF.

This clonotype was counted at least ten times. The chain has TRBV18 and TRBJ1-5; D not certain. The ends were cut back, 3 bases at V and 9 bases at J, with 12 bases in the middle. Germline V gene data show CDR1 as KGHSH and CDR2 as LQKENI. The CDR3 has 13 residues. CDR3 DNA sequence: TGTGCCAGCTCACCCGGGCAAGTCTGGCCCCAGCATTTT. This codes for CASSPGQVWPQHF.

This clonotype has a count of ten or more. The chain combines TRBV7-9 with TRBJ2-5, with D possibly being TRBD1 (6 bases). This CDR3 is built from 15 residues. The germline V gene has CDR1 SEHNR and CDR2 FQNEAQ (reference sequence). Trimming stripped 5 bases from V and 2 bases from J, with 15 bases between. This CDR3 reads CASSLVGGKQETQYF. The CDR3 nucleotides read TGTGCCAGCAGCCTGGTAGGGGGTAAGCAAGAGACCCAGTACTTC.

This clonotype was counted many times. CDR3 loop: CASSERGAGYEKLFF. The CDR3 DNA sequence: TGTGCCAGCAGTGAGCGAGGGGCAGGGTATGAAAAACTGTTTTTT. The chain couples TRBV6-1 to TRBJ1-4; tentatively, D is TRBD1 (5 bases). This CDR3 has 15 residues. Germline V gene data show CDR1 as MNHNS and CDR2 as SASEGT. V lost 3 bases, J lost 6 bases, and 14 bases lay in between.